These 30 T cell receptor beta chains were all obtained from the same sample, sequenced in a study of cytomegalovirus exposure and HLA in healthy donors. Primers for the PCR totalled 60 Vbeta and 13 Jbeta. The table came from immunoSEQ multiplex PCR; TCRdb's copy has only in-frame clones and leaves some out. The data show approximately 110,000 clones, 77% seen once. The sample consisted of PBMCs. Receptors were obtained from a human donor in good health.

The chain carries TRBV18 and TRBJ2-5; tentatively, D is TRBD2 (5 bases). The better agreement between TRBJ2-7 and the DNA end casts doubt on the J call. The CDR3 sequence is 13 residues long. CDR1 and CDR2 (germline): KGHSH, LQKENI. The CDR3, as DNA: TGTGCCAGCTCACCGGGAGTCTCCTACGAGCAGTACTTC. Translating gives CASSPGVSYEQYF.

The table lists this clone with a count of one. The V and J genes are TRBV28 and TRBJ1-3; D might be TRBD1 (5 bases). Germline-derived CDR1 and CDR2 are MDHEN and SYDVKM. The CDR3 is made up of 15 amino acids. The V end was cut by 3 bases, the J end by 4 bases, with 13 bases between. This chain's CDR3 is CASSLAGTLGNTIYF. Written as DNA, the CDR3 is TGTGCCAGCAGTTTGGCGGGGACTTTGGGAAACACCATATATTTT.

This chain joins TRBV19 and TRBJ1-6; D gene ambiguous. The CDR3 sequence is 16 residues long. Looked up from germline, CDR1 is LNHDA and CDR2 is SQIVND (reference sequence). Trimming removed 6 bases from V and 5 bases from J, with 17 bases in between. The CDR3 nucleotides read TGTGCCAGTAGCCGAGTCGGGGTAGGGAATAATTCACCCCTCCACTTT. Protein sequence: CASSRVGVGNNSPLHF.

The chain joins TRBV5-1 to TRBJ1-1, with TRBD1 as a possible D gene (6 bases). The ends were cut back, 0 bases at V and 0 bases at J, with 9 bases in the middle. This CDR3 has 15 residues. Per germline, CDR1 SGHRS and CDR2 YFSETQ. The CDR3 coding sequence is TGCGCCAGCAGCTTGGATGGACAGATGAACACTGAAGCTTTCTTT. It yields the protein CASSLDGQMNTEAFF.

This clone was recorded only once. The chain carries TRBV25-1 and TRBJ1-1; D is unresolved. The CDR3 has 12 residues. Trimming pared 5 bases from V and 10 bases from J, leaving 14 bases between. Looked up from germline, CDR1 is MGHDK and CDR2 is SYGVNS. This CDR3 is CASSSAGLAAFF. CDR3 nucleotides: TGTGCCAGCAGTTCAGCAGGCCTGGCAGCTTTCTTT.

This clone was detected only once. Other DNA sequences of this sample code for an identical CDR3. J is TRBJ2-2 and V is TRBV6-6, with 9 bases that match TRBD2. V gave up 6 bases and J gave up 0 bases; unmatched junction bases: 2. The length of the CDR3 is 15 residues. CDR1 is MNHNY, CDR2 SVGAGI, per germline (reference sequence). CDR3 region: CASSLAGANTGELFF. Here the CDR3 DNA reads TGTGCCAGCAGCTTAGCGGGGGCGAACACCGGGGAGCTGTTTTTT.

The chain couples TRBV7-9 to TRBJ2-7; D is possibly TRBD2 (5 bases). V was clipped by 1 base and J by 3 bases, with 16 bases between them. The CDR3 length is 16 residues. Germline V lookup: CDR1 SEHNR, CDR2 FQNEAQ (reference sequence). CDR3 DNA sequence: TGTGCCAGCAGCTTAGACCAGGCCGGGGTTTACTACGAGCAGTACTTC. As protein: CASSLDQAGVYYEQYF. Full variable domain (missing parts from reference TRBV7-9 and TRBJ2-7): DTGVSQNPRHKITKRGQNVTFRCDPISEHNRLYWYRQTLGQGPEFLTYFQNEAQLEKSRLLSDRFSAERPKGSFSTLEIQRTEQGDSAMYLCASSLDQAGVYYEQYFGPGTRLTVT.

This clone was seen a single time. The J gene is TRBJ2-1, the V gene TRBV6-1; 7 positions agree with TRBD1. Germline loops: CDR1 MNHNS, CDR2 SASEGT. V was clipped by 6 bases and J by 6 bases; unmatched bases: 8. The CDR3 length is 14 residues. In DNA, the CDR3 is TGTGCCAGCAGACCTCGGGGACAGATCAATGAGCAGTTCTTC. Protein sequence: CASRPRGQINEQFF.

The chain combines TRBV6-6 with TRBJ2-7, with D possibly being TRBD1 (5 bases). Germline CDR1 reads MNHNY; CDR2 reads SVGAGI (reference sequence). V gave up 8 bases and J gave up 3 bases, with 17 bases separating them. The CDR3 spans 14 residues. CDR3 in amino acids: CASSRATENYEQYF. The CDR3 DNA follows: TGTGCCAGCTCCAGGGCGACAGAAAACTACGAGCAGTACTTC.

The genes are TRBV21-1 and TRBJ2-1; TRBD2, the table's D call, was not compared with the DNA. TRBV21-1 is a listed pseudogene. This CDR3 is built from 17 residues. For the CDR3, the DNA is TGTGCCAGCAGCGTATATCTGGGGGGGGTTTTGAACAATGAGCAGTTCTTC. Protein product: CASSVYLGGVLNNEQFF.

The V gene is TRBV5-1, the J gene TRBJ2-3, with 9 bases that match TRBD1. CDR1 is SGHRS and CDR2 is YFSETQ in the germline V gene. The V and J ends lost 4 bases and 3 bases, in that order; junction bases with no gene match: 6. CDR3 size: 15 residues. The CDR3 spells CASSRPGQGTDTQYF. DNA for the CDR3: TGCGCCAGCAGCCGTCCGGGACAGGGAACAGATACGCAGTATTTT. Variable domain in full (rest from reference TRBV5-1 and TRBJ2-3): KAGVTQTPRYLIKTRGQQVTLSCSPISGHRSVSWYQQTPGQGLQFLFEYFSETQRNKGNFPGRFSGRQFSNSRSEMNVSTLELGDSALYLCASSRPGQGTDTQYFGPGTRLTVL.

This sequence joins TRBV5-1 and TRBJ2-4; tentative D call: TRBD2 (6 bases). With 1 base removed from V and 9 bases from J, the gap between germline ends came to 14 bases. This CDR3 contains 14 residues. Germline values: CDR1 SGHRS, CDR2 YFSETQ. In DNA, the CDR3 is TGCGCCAGCAGCTTGATCGACCCGGGGGTCATTCAGTACTTC. It codes for CASSLIDPGVIQYF.

The V and J genes are TRBV6-1 and TRBJ1-1; no clear D. The CDR3 totals 14 residues. Germline CDR1 and CDR2: MNHNS and SASEGT. Deletions cut 5 bases from V and 1 base from J, with 11 bases between. The CDR3 protein is CASSFSQWNTEAFF. DNA of the CDR3: TGTGCCAGCAGTTTCAGTCAATGGAACACTGAAGCTTTCTTT.

The genes are TRBV6-5 and TRBJ1-2; D possibly corresponds to TRBD1 (5 bases). The CDR3 runs to 13 residues. Trimming left V 6 bases short and J 5 bases short, with 13 bases between. In germline, CDR1 is MNHEY, CDR2 SVGAGI. The CDR3 sequence is CASRLQAGYGYTF. The CDR3 DNA is TGTGCCAGCAGGTTACAGGCAGGGTATGGCTACACCTTC.

The chain uses TRBV2 and TRBJ2-2; 7 positions match TRBD1. This CDR3 has 15 residues. The junction had 2 bases not matched to a gene; V was cut back by 2 bases and J by 2 bases. The germline CDR1 and CDR2 sequences are SNHLY and FYNNEI. The CDR3 is CASSERQGNTGELFF. DNA for the CDR3: TGTGCCAGCAGTGAAAGACAGGGAAACACCGGGGAGCTGTTTTTT.

This chain uses TRBV6-4 with TRBJ2-1; a possible D gene is TRBD2 (6 bases). Germline assignment: CDR1 MRHNA and CDR2 SNTAGT. Trimming cost V 4 bases and J 7 bases, with 11 bases left between them. There are 13 residues in the CDR3. The CDR3, as DNA: TGTGCCAGCAGTGCGACTAGTATAAATGAGCAGTTCTTC. It yields the protein CASSATSINEQFF.

The V call is TRBV4-1, the J call TRBJ2-7, with 7 positions matching TRBD1. The germline V gene has CDR1 MGHRA and CDR2 YSYEKL. The J segment lost 2 bases and the V segment lost 0 bases, leaving 4 bases of the junction unmatched. This CDR3 has 15 residues. CDR3 sequence reads: CASSQETGVPYEQYF. CDR3 nucleotides: TGCGCCAGCAGCCAAGAAACAGGGGTCCCCTACGAGCAGTACTTC.

This chain joins TRBV6-6 and TRBJ2-7; 8 nucleotides match TRBD1. Germline trimming cut 5 bases from V and 5 bases from J; bases unmatched to any gene: 11. Germline values: CDR1 MNHNY, CDR2 SVGAGI (reference sequence). The CDR3 consists of 15 residues. The chain's CDR3 is CASSPQGTGFNEQYF. The CDR3 DNA follows: TGTGCCAGCAGTCCTCAGGGGACAGGTTTCAACGAGCAGTACTTC.

The rearrangement joins TRBV6-6 to TRBJ2-7; the D gene is possibly TRBD1 (6 bases). The V gene's germline CDR1 is MNHNY and CDR2 SVGAGI (reference sequence). CDR3 size: 12 residues. The ends were cut back, 10 bases at V and 0 bases at J, with 10 bases in the middle. CDR3 coding DNA: TGTGCCATCGGGACATACTCCTACGAGCAGTACTTC. This gives the protein CAIGTYSYEQYF.

The rearrangement joins TRBV10-3 to TRBJ2-5, with D possibly TRBD2 on 5 matching bases. Trimming took 6 bases from V and 9 from J, leaving 17 bases between them. The CDR3 is 13 amino acids. Germline CDR1 is ENHRY and CDR2 is SYGVKD. CDR3 nucleotide sequence: TGTGCCATCAGCGCCGTTCCCCGAGGGTCCCAGTACTTC. This sequence encodes CAISAVPRGSQYF.

This clone was seen a few times. V and J are TRBV5-1 and TRBJ1-3; a possible D gene is TRBD1 (6 bases). With 3 bases removed from V and 4 bases from J, the gap between germline ends came to 17 bases. This CDR3 spans 16 amino acids. CDR1 is SGHRS, CDR2 YFSETQ, per germline. The CDR3 protein is CASSSQGTQPGNTIYF. CDR3 coding DNA: TGCGCCAGCAGCTCCCAGGGGACCCAACCCGGAAACACCATATATTTT.

This clone was detected only a few times. This sequence joins TRBV9 and TRBJ1-3; unclear D gene. CDR3 length equals 14 residues. Trimming took off 4 bases at V and 0 bases at J, with 8 bases between the two ends. CDR1 is SGDLS, CDR2 YYNGEE, per germline. DNA of the CDR3: TGTGCCAGCAGCTTAAGCGCCTCTGGAAACACCATATATTTT. Its translation is CASSLSASGNTIYF.

The V and J genes are TRBV7-3 and TRBJ2-5; a weak D match, TRBD2 (6 bases). The CDR3 is 15 amino acids. V lost 5 bases and J 4 bases, leaving 17 bases between the germline ends. In germline, CDR1 is SGHTA, CDR2 FQGTGA. CDR3 sequence: CASSQGVREGETQYF. As DNA, the CDR3 is TGTGCCAGCAGCCAAGGGGTGCGGGAAGGAGAGACCCAGTACTTC.

V gene TRBV11-2 combines with J gene TRBJ2-1, with D possibly matching TRBD2 (6 bases). This CDR3 is 15 amino acids long. The germline V gene has CDR1 SGHAT and CDR2 FQNNGV. The V end was cut by 1 base, the J end by 7 bases, with 14 bases between. The DNA of the CDR3 is TGTGCCAGCAGCTTAGGATCTAGCGCGGTAAATGAGCAGTTCTTC. This sequence encodes CASSLGSSAVNEQFF.

The V call is TRBV27, the J call TRBJ1-2; 9 bases are shared with TRBD1. The CDR3 length is 15 residues. The J segment lost 2 bases and the V segment lost 5 bases, leaving 6 bases of the junction unmatched. Per the germline V gene, CDR1 is MNHEY and CDR2 is SMNVEV (reference sequence). CDR3 nucleotides: TGTGCCAGCAGTACGGCCGGGACAGGGAACTATGGCTACACCTTC. Amino acids: CASSTAGTGNYGYTF.

This clone was recorded a few times. The chain joins TRBV2 to TRBJ1-1; D is perhaps TRBD1 (5 bases). This CDR3 has 15 amino acids. Germline V CDR1 and CDR2: SNHLY, FYNNEI. V was trimmed by 4 bases and J by 3 bases, leaving 15 bases between them. CDR3 nucleotide sequence: TGTGCCAGCAGTGGGGCCGGGGGACTCTACACTGAAGCTTTCTTT. Translation gives CASSGAGGLYTEAFF.

V usage is TRBV19 and J usage is TRBJ1-3; D perhaps matches TRBD1 (6 bases). Germline V lookup: CDR1 LNHDA, CDR2 SQIVND (reference sequence). V was trimmed by 4 bases and J by 4 bases, leaving 11 bases between them. This CDR3 is 14 amino acids long. The CDR3 DNA reads as TGTGCCAGTAGTAATCAGGGGAACGGAAACACCATATATTTT. Protein product: CASSNQGNGNTIYF.

V and J are TRBV27 and TRBJ1-3; D is perhaps TRBD1 (5 bases). Germline CDR1 MNHEY, CDR2 SMNVEV (reference sequence). V dropped 0 bases and J dropped 3 bases, with 9 bases sitting between them. The CDR3 has 15 residues. The CDR3 protein is CASSLSLGGGNTIYF. The CDR3 coding sequence is TGTGCCAGCAGTTTATCATTGGGGGGTGGAAACACCATATATTTT.

This clone was counted a few times. The genes are TRBV28 and TRBJ2-7; 7 bases are shared with TRBD2. Germline V gene lookup returns CDR1 MDHEN and CDR2 SYDVKM. The CDR3 loop spans 14 amino acids. The ends lost 6 bases at V and 0 bases at J; junction bases unmatched: 5. The CDR3 here is CASRWSGVSYEQYF. DNA of the CDR3: TGTGCCAGCAGATGGAGCGGGGTCTCCTACGAGCAGTACTTC. The variable domain in full, with the rest retrieved from reference TRBV28 and TRBJ2-7, is DVKVTQSSRYLVKRTGEKVFLECVQDMDHENMFWYRQDPGLGLRLIYFSYDVKMKEKGDIPEGYSVSREKKERFSLILESASTNQTSMYLCASRWSGVSYEQYFGPGTRLTVT.

The rearrangement uses TRBV5-6 and TRBJ1-4; 8 bases map to TRBD1. The CDR3 spans 16 residues. Unmatched junction bases numbered 11, after V lost 2 bases and J lost 8 bases. Germline-derived CDR1 and CDR2 are SGHDT and YYEEEE. Written as DNA, the CDR3 is TGTGCCAGCAGCTTCCTCGGACAGGGTATTTTAGAAAAACTGTTTTTT. Protein product: CASSFLGQGILEKLFF.